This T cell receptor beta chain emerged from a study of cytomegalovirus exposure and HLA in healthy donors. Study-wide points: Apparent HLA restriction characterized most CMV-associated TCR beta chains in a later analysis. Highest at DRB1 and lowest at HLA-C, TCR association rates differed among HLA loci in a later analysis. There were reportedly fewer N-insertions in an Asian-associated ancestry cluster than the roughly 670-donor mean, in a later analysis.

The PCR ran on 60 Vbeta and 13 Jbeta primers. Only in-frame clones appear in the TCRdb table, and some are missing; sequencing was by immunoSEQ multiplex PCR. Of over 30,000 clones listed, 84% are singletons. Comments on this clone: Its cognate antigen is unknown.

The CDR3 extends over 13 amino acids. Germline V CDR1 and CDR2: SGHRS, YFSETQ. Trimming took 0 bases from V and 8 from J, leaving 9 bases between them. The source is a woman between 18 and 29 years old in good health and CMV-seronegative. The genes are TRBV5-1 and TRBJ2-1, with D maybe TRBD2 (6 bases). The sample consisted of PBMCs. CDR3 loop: CASSLGGGHEQFF. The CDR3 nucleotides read TGCGCCAGCAGCTTGGGGGGAGGCCATGAGCAGTTCTTC.